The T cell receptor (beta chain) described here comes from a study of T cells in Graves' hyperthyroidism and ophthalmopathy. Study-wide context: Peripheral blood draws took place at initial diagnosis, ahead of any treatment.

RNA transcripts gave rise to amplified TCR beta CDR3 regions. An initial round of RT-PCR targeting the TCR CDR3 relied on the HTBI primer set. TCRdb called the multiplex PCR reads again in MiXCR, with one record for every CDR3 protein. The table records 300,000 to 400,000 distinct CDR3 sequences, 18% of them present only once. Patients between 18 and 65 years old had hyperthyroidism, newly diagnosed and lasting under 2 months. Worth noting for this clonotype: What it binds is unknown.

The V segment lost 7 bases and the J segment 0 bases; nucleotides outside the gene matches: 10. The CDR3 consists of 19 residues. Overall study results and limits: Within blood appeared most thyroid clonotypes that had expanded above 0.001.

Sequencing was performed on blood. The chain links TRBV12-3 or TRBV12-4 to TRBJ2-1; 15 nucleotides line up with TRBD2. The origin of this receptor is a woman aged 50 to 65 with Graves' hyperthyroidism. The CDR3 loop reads CASTSGTSGRPPSYNEQFF. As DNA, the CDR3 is TGTGCCAGCACCTCCGGGACTAGCGGGAGGCCCCCCTCCTACAATGAGCAGTTCTTC.